These 13 T cell receptor beta chains share one sample of origin, sequenced in a study of T cells after somatic rescue of genetic block. Produced via immunoSEQ multiplex PCR; TCRdb's table is partial and in-frame only. The sample includes some 67,000 clones, about 90% of them seen just once. Sequencing used peripheral blood mononuclear cells (PBMCs). The receptors originated from a man aged 35 to 55.

V and J are TRBV2 and TRBJ1-1, with no clear D. Germline V lookup: CDR1 SNHLY, CDR2 FYNNEI. Trimming took 6 bases from V and 3 from J, leaving 11 bases between them. The length of the CDR3 is 13 residues. CDR3 sequence (DNA): TGTGCCAGCAGGGTAGACGTATACACTGAAGCTTTCTTT. It is translated as CASRVDVYTEAFF.

The chain has TRBV11-2 and TRBJ1-1; maybe TRBD1 (5 bases). V lost 5 bases and J lost 6, with 25 bases in between. Germline CDR1 is SGHAT and CDR2 is FQNNGV. This CDR3 spans 17 amino acids. CDR3 in amino acids: CASSPRRWGTQFPEAFF. The CDR3 DNA sequence: TGTGCCAGCAGCCCCCGTAGGTGGGGGACCCAATTCCCTGAAGCTTTCTTT.

J is TRBJ2-2 and V is TRBV29-1; 8 positions agree with TRBD1. The CDR3 extends over 16 amino acids. Germline lookup yields CDR1 SQVTM and CDR2 ANQGSEA. Unmatched junction bases numbered 10, after V lost 3 bases and J lost 4 bases. The chain's CDR3 is CSVEGRGLPGTGELFF. The CDR3 DNA is TGCAGCGTTGAGGGCAGGGGGCTACCCGGCACCGGGGAGCTGTTTTTT.

This rearrangement joins TRBV7-5 to TRBJ2-3; no check of the table's D call, TRBD2, against the DNA was made. TRBV7-5 constitutes a pseudogene. The CDR3 is made up of 20 amino acids. The CDR3 DNA follows: TGTGCCAGACGGAATTCCGGGACTAGCGTTGACTTCCGGAGCACAGATACGCAGTATTTT. Protein sequence: CARRNSGTSVDFRSTDTQYF.

J is TRBJ2-3 and V is TRBV19, with 9 bases that match TRBD1. This CDR3 is 14 amino acids long. Germline trimming cut 7 bases from V and 1 base from J; bases unmatched to any gene: 3. CDR1 is LNHDA and CDR2 is SQIVND in the germline V gene (reference sequence). The CDR3 DNA reads TGTGCCAGTAAGGACAGGGGTGGCACAGATACGCAGTATTTT. Translated: CASKDRGGTDTQYF.

This clone was seen only once. J is TRBJ1-5 and V is TRBV18; TRBD1 matches 7 bases. Germline V lookup: CDR1 KGHSH, CDR2 LQKENI. V was clipped by 6 bases and J by 2 bases; unmatched bases: 7. The CDR3 length is 15 residues. The CDR3 bases are TGTGCCAGCTCCCCAGGGGGGTTTGGCAATCAGCCCCAGCATTTT. This encodes CASSPGGFGNQPQHF.

V and J are TRBV19 and TRBJ2-1; 10 bases agree with TRBD2. The CDR3 runs 16 residues. The J segment lost 2 bases and the V segment lost 5 bases, leaving 6 bases of the junction unmatched. In germline, CDR1 is LNHDA, CDR2 SQIVND (reference sequence). The CDR3 sequence is CASSPDGTSAYNEQFF. The CDR3 bases are TGTGCCAGTAGTCCTGACGGGACTAGCGCCTACAATGAGCAGTTCTTC.

This clone appeared once. The chain employs TRBV5-1 and TRBJ2-5, with 11 bases aligning to TRBD2. The germline V gene encodes CDR1 SGHRS and CDR2 YFSETQ. CDR3 length: 17 residues. V dropped 4 bases and J dropped 5; count of bases not matched to a gene: 13. This CDR3 reads CASSIGTSGVWGETQYF. DNA of the CDR3: TGCGCCAGCAGCATCGGGACTAGCGGAGTCTGGGGGGAGACCCAGTACTTC.

This chain joins TRBV28 and TRBJ2-5, with unresolved D. There are 12 residues in the CDR3. The germline gives CDR1 MDHEN, CDR2 SYDVKM. Trimming cost V 5 bases and J 5 bases, with 9 bases left between them. In DNA, the CDR3 is TGTGCCAGCAGTACCCTAACGGAGACCCAGTACTTC. Amino acid sequence: CASSTLTETQYF.

The chain carries TRBV19 and TRBJ1-6; maybe TRBD1 (6 bases). Germline values: CDR1 LNHDA, CDR2 SQIVND (reference sequence). CDR3 length: 16 amino acids. V was clipped by 7 bases and J by 3 bases, with 16 bases between them. CDR3 nucleotide sequence: TGTGCCAGTAAGGACAGTCTGGGCGTCTATAATTCACCCCTCCACTTT. Its translation is CASKDSLGVYNSPLHF.

The chain is built from TRBV25-1 and TRBJ2-1; no firm D call. V lost 8 bases to trimming and J lost 9 bases, with 14 bases between them. CDR1 and CDR2 from the germline V gene are MGHDK and SYGVNS. This CDR3 has 12 residues. The chain's CDR3 is CASGPEFGEQFF. The CDR3 DNA reads as TGTGCCAGCGGACCGGAGTTTGGTGAGCAGTTCTTC.

J is TRBJ1-6 and V is TRBV7-2, with 9 bases that match TRBD1. Trimming removed 5 bases from V and 6 bases from J; junction bases left unmatched: 5. The CDR3 contains 15 residues. CDR1 and CDR2 (germline): SGHTA, FQGNSA. CDR3 sequence (DNA): TGTGCCAGCAGCCCGGGGACAGGGTTTAATTCACCCCTCCACTTT. It yields the protein CASSPGTGFNSPLHF.

This rearrangement joins TRBV12-5 to TRBJ2-1; TRBD2 might be the D (5 bases). The germline gives CDR1 LGHNT, CDR2 FRNRAP. The V gene lost 0 bases and the J gene lost 3 bases, with 9 bases spanning the gap. CDR3 length equals 15 residues. CDR3 nucleotide sequence: TGTGCTAGTGGTTTGGTAAGAGGGTACTACAATGAGCAGTTCTTC. The encoded protein is CASGLVRGYYNEQFF.